A single sample is the source of the 19 T cell receptor beta chains below, sequenced in a study of blood T cell repertoires in COVID-19. Assay used: immunoSEQ multiplex PCR; TCRdb lists only in-frame clones, some missing. The sample has 210,000 or so clones, about 90% seen once; the top ten hold 2% to 2.5%. The material sequenced was peripheral blood. These receptors were obtained from a woman aged 50 to 65 with acute or convalescent COVID-19.

This clone was seen a handful of times. V and J are TRBV21-1 and TRBJ1-5; the table names TRBD1, a call not compared with the DNA. TRBV21-1 is a pseudogene segment. The CDR3 spans 13 residues. The CDR3, as DNA: TGTGCCAGTCGTACAGGGGGAAGTCAGCCCCAGCATTTT. Residues: CASRTGGSQPQHF.

The chain employs TRBV18 and TRBJ1-1; 7 positions match TRBD1. The CDR3 runs to 16 residues. Trimming at V came to 6 bases and at J to 2 bases, leaving 12 bases not matched to a gene. Germline CDR1 is KGHSH and CDR2 is LQKENI. The CDR3 here is CASSPGQPGVNTEAFF. In DNA form, the CDR3 reads TGTGCCAGCTCGCCGGGACAGCCCGGCGTTAACACTGAAGCTTTCTTT.

The chain links TRBV5-1 to TRBJ1-2; a weak D match, TRBD1 (5 bases). CDR3 size: 14 residues. The V end was cut by 2 bases, the J end by 4 bases, with 12 bases between. Germline loops: CDR1 SGHRS, CDR2 YFSETQ. The CDR3 coding sequence is TGCGCCAGCAGCTTCCCCGACAGTGTCTATGGCTACACCTTC. Its protein product is CASSFPDSVYGYTF. Full variable domain (missing parts from reference TRBV5-1 and TRBJ1-2): KAGVTQTPRYLIKTRGQQVTLSCSPISGHRSVSWYQQTPGQGLQFLFEYFSETQRNKGNFPGRFSGRQFSNSRSEMNVSTLELGDSALYLCASSFPDSVYGYTFGSGTRLTVV.

The chain uses TRBV3-1 (or the pseudogene TRBV3-2) and TRBJ2-2, with 7 bases that match TRBD2. The CDR3 has 15 residues. Germline trimming cut 4 bases from V and 3 bases from J; bases unmatched to any gene: 5. The germline V gene encodes CDR1 LGHDT and CDR2 YNNKEL (reference sequence). CDR3 sequence (DNA): TGTGCCAGCAGCCCACGGGGGGTGTACACCGGGGAGCTGTTTTTT. This gives the protein CASSPRGVYTGELFF.

This chain uses TRBV30 with TRBJ2-1; no reliable D call. This CDR3 region has 13 residues. The germline V gene encodes CDR1 GTSNPN and CDR2 SVGIG (reference sequence). The germline V and J ends were trimmed by 0 bases and 9 bases, with 12 bases remaining between them. CDR3 sequence (DNA): TGTGCCTGGAGTGTACAAGTGGGCGTTGAGCAGTTCTTC. This codes for CAWSVQVGVEQFF. Full variable domain (remainder filled in from reference TRBV30 and TRBJ2-1): SQTIHQWPATLVQPVGSPLSLECTVEGTSNPNLYWYRQAAGRGLQLLFYSVGIGQISSEVPQNLSASRPQDRQFILSSKKLLLSDSGFYLCAWSVQVGVEQFFGPGTRLTVL.

V is TRBV28 and J is TRBJ1-2, with 10 bases aligning to TRBD1. The V gene end was trimmed by 3 bases and the J gene end by 8 bases; junction bases not matched to a gene: 3. The CDR3 totals 13 residues. Germline V CDR1 and CDR2: MDHEN, SYDVKM. CDR3 coding DNA: TGTGCCAGCAGTTTGGGGACAGGGGCCGGCTACACCTTC. Its protein product is CASSLGTGAGYTF.

V usage is TRBV13 and J usage is TRBJ2-3, with TRBD2 matching 10 bases. The V segment lost 0 bases and the J segment 3 bases; nucleotides outside the gene matches: 9. CDR1 and CDR2 (germline): PRHDT, FYEKMQ (reference sequence). The length of the CDR3 is 18 residues. The DNA of the CDR3 is TGTGCCAGCAGCTTAGGCGAAGCGGGGGGGCCGGGTACAGATACGCAGTATTTT. It is translated as CASSLGEAGGPGTDTQYF.

This clone was seen just once. V is TRBV11-2 and J is TRBJ2-1, with D hard to call. The V gene's germline CDR1 is SGHAT and CDR2 FQNNGV. The CDR3 consists of 15 residues. V lost 5 bases, J lost 0 bases, and 11 bases lay in between. This CDR3 reads CASSQLGSSYNEQFF. DNA for the CDR3: TGTGCCAGCAGCCAGCTAGGTAGCTCCTACAATGAGCAGTTCTTC.

The chain combines TRBV27 with TRBJ2-1, with 9 bases matching TRBD2. This CDR3 region has 14 residues. CDR1 MNHEY and CDR2 SMNVEV come from the germline V gene (reference sequence). Trimming at V came to 5 bases and at J to 10 bases, leaving 9 bases not matched to a gene. The CDR3 coding sequence is TGTGCCAGCAGTCCCGGGACTAGCCCCCGCGAGCAGTTCTTC. It specifies CASSPGTSPREQFF.

DNA for the CDR3: TGCGCCAGCAGCTTGTCATCTATTTTTAACACTGAAGCTTTCTTT. Its protein product is CASSLSSIFNTEAFF. The chain recombines TRBV5-1 with TRBJ1-1, with D unclear. Germline V gene data show CDR1 as SGHRS and CDR2 as YFSETQ. CDR3 length: 15 amino acids. The V end was cut by 1 base, the J end by 2 bases, with 12 bases between. The complete variable domain, with remaining parts taken from reference TRBV5-1 and TRBJ1-1, reads KAGVTQTPRYLIKTRGQQVTLSCSPISGHRSVSWYQQTPGQGLQFLFEYFSETQRNKGNFPGRFSGRQFSNSRSEMNVSTLELGDSALYLCASSLSSIFNTEAFFGQGTRLTVV.

The chain employs TRBV19 and TRBJ1-6, with a tentative D call TRBD1 (5 bases). Germline CDR1 reads LNHDA; CDR2 reads SQIVND (reference sequence). The CDR3 runs to 13 residues. Trimming pared 7 bases from V and 6 bases from J, leaving 10 bases between. The CDR3, as DNA: TGTGCCAGTAAAGAGACAGTTAATTCACCCCTCCACTTT. Amino acid sequence: CASKETVNSPLHF.

V gene TRBV6-4 combines with J gene TRBJ2-3; 10 bases align to TRBD1. Germline CDR1 reads MRHNA; CDR2 reads SNTAGT. The length of the CDR3 is 18 residues. The V and J ends lost 5 bases and 5 bases, in that order; junction bases with no gene match: 16. CDR3 coding DNA: TGTGCCAGCAGTCCGGCGGGACAGGGGACCCCGGGGAGAGATACGCAGTATTTT. Residues: CASSPAGQGTPGRDTQYF.

The chain links TRBV7-9 to TRBJ2-7; D not resolved. Germline V gene sequence: CDR1 SEHNR, CDR2 FQNEAQ (reference sequence). The CDR3 has 14 amino acids. V was pared by 4 bases and J by 2 bases, with 12 bases between. The CDR3 DNA is TGTGCCAGCAGCTCACAAAGTAGCCCCTACGAGCAGTACTTC. It codes for CASSSQSSPYEQYF.

This chain uses TRBV27 with TRBJ1-6; D is unclear. The germline V and J ends were trimmed by 4 bases and 7 bases, with 14 bases remaining between them. CDR1 MNHEY and CDR2 SMNVEV come from the germline V gene (reference sequence). This CDR3 has 15 residues. CDR3 sequence: CASSWAGLWNSPLHF. CDR3 nucleotides: TGTGCCAGCAGTTGGGCCGGCCTTTGGAATTCACCCCTCCACTTT.

The rearrangement links TRBV5-1 to TRBJ2-3; the match to TRBD2 covers 10 bases. The junction had 6 bases not matched to a gene; V was cut back by 5 bases and J by 3 bases. The CDR3 spans 15 residues. Germline V gene data show CDR1 as SGHRS and CDR2 as YFSETQ. CDR3 nucleotides: TGCGCCAGCAGAGTAACTAGCGGGGTAACAGATACGCAGTATTTT. It codes for CASRVTSGVTDTQYF. The full variable domain, rest sourced from reference TRBV5-1 and TRBJ2-3, is KAGVTQTPRYLIKTRGQQVTLSCSPISGHRSVSWYQQTPGQGLQFLFEYFSETQRNKGNFPGRFSGRQFSNSRSEMNVSTLELGDSALYLCASRVTSGVTDTQYFGPGTRLTVL.

The genes are TRBV6-5 and TRBJ1-2; 7 bases match TRBD1. This CDR3 spans 15 amino acids. V gave up 0 bases and J gave up 8 bases; unmatched junction bases: 9. Germline lookup yields CDR1 MNHEY and CDR2 SVGAGI. For the CDR3, the DNA is TGTGCCAGCAGTTACTCGGCAGGGGGAGGATTAGGCTACACCTTC. Its protein is CASSYSAGGGLGYTF.

The V gene is TRBV3-1 (or the pseudogene TRBV3-2), the J gene TRBJ1-2; 8 bases line up with TRBD1. In germline, CDR1 is LGHDT, CDR2 YNNKEL (reference sequence). The trim removed 1 base at V and 8 bases at J, leaving 15 bases unmatched. The CDR3 covers 17 residues. The CDR3 is CASSQVRTGQGVGGYTF. The CDR3 nucleotides read TGTGCCAGCAGCCAAGTTAGGACAGGGCAGGGCGTCGGCGGCTACACCTTC.

This clone has a handful of counts. The chain is built from TRBV3-1 (or the pseudogene TRBV3-2) and TRBJ2-2, with 9 nucleotides matching TRBD2. CDR1 and CDR2 (germline): LGHDT, YNNKEL (reference sequence). The CDR3 is 16 residues long. The trim removed 1 base at V and 0 bases at J, leaving 0 bases unmatched. The CDR3 coding sequence is TGTGCCAGCAGCCAAGGGACTAGCGCGAACACCGGGGAGCTGTTTTTT. The encoded protein is CASSQGTSANTGELFF.

The chain couples TRBV30 to TRBJ1-1, with D tentatively TRBD1 (6 bases). The CDR3 consists of 12 residues. In germline, CDR1 is GTSNPN, CDR2 SVGIG (reference sequence). Deletions cut 3 bases from V and 6 bases from J, with 11 bases between. Written as DNA, the CDR3 is TGTGCCTGGAGCGATCGACAGGCTGAAGCTTTCTTT. Encoded protein: CAWSDRQAEAFF.